This T cell receptor beta chain was sequenced during a study of cytomegalovirus exposure and HLA in healthy donors. For this clone: Antigen specificity is unknown.

Regarding the study as a whole: The tendency of first-cohort TCR clusters to co-occur in the 120 validation repertoires was the finding of a later analysis.

Per the germline V gene, CDR1 is SGHRS and CDR2 is YFSETQ. The ends lost 3 bases at V and 1 base at J; junction bases unmatched: 6. This CDR3 contains 16 residues. Generated by immunoSEQ multiplex PCR, the TCRdb table keeps only in-frame clones and is missing some. The sample lists about 280,000 clones, 88% occurring once. The clonotype was recovered from a woman between 18 and 30 years old in good health and CMV-seronegative. The specimen was PBMCs. The chain links TRBV5-1 to TRBJ2-2, with TRBD1 matching over 7 bases. The CDR3 loop is CASSWRQGRNTGELFF. DNA for the CDR3: TGCGCCAGCAGCTGGCGACAGGGCAGGAACACCGGGGAGCTGTTTTTT.